These 23 T cell receptor beta chains were sequenced from one sample in a study of early stage breast cancer tumors. Generated by immunoSEQ multiplex PCR, the TCRdb table keeps only in-frame clones and is missing some. The top ten hold 7.5% to 9% of the sample, which has roughly 13,000 clones, about 80% seen once. Source material: normal breast tissue next to the tumor. The origin of the receptors is a person aged 45 to 60 with breast cancer.

The rearrangement uses TRBV6-1 and TRBJ1-1, with no clear D. The length of the CDR3 is 12 residues. Trimming took off 2 bases at V and 4 bases at J, with 5 bases between the two ends. CDR1 and CDR2 (germline): MNHNS, SASEGT. The CDR3 DNA follows: TGTGCCAGCAGTGAAACTGGCACTGAAGCTTTCTTT. The encoded protein is CASSETGTEAFF.

The chain carries TRBV5-1 and TRBJ2-1; 8 positions agree with TRBD2. The CDR3 spans 17 residues. Looked up from germline, CDR1 is SGHRS and CDR2 is YFSETQ. V was clipped by 4 bases and J by 0 bases; unmatched bases: 9. For the CDR3, the DNA is TGCGCCAGCAGCCGGGAGGGGCCCATGAGCTCCTACAATGAGCAGTTCTTC. Encoded protein: CASSREGPMSSYNEQFF.

This chain connects TRBV7-9 to TRBJ2-4; D uncertain. V lost 2 bases to trimming and J lost 1 base, with 9 bases between them. Per the germline V gene, CDR1 is SEHNR and CDR2 is FQNEAQ (reference sequence). This CDR3 contains 15 residues. Here the CDR3 DNA reads TGTGCCAGCAGCTTACTGGCGGCGGCCAAAAACATTCAGTACTTC. Translation gives CASSLLAAAKNIQYF.

The rearrangement joins TRBV7-9 to TRBJ2-3; maybe TRBD2 (6 bases). In germline, CDR1 is SEHNR, CDR2 FQNEAQ (reference sequence). Trimming pared 2 bases from V and 1 base from J, leaving 7 bases between. The CDR3 is 14 amino acids. CDR3 bases: TGTGCCAGCAGCTTACCTAGCGGCACAGATACGCAGTATTTT. Translation: CASSLPSGTDTQYF.

The J gene is TRBJ1-1, the V gene TRBV28; 9 bases align to TRBD1. Per the germline V gene, CDR1 is MDHEN and CDR2 is SYDVKM. The junction had 9 bases not matched to a gene; V was cut back by 5 bases and J by 5 bases. This CDR3 comprises 15 residues. The DNA for the CDR3 is TGTGCCAGCAGTGTAGCCGGGACAGGGAGGACTGAAGCTTTCTTT. Translation gives CASSVAGTGRTEAFF.

Remarks on this clone: Additional DNA sequences in this sample encode the identical CDR3. J is TRBJ2-3 and V is TRBV7-2; no definite D call. CDR1 is SGHTA, CDR2 FQGNSA, per germline. Deletions cut 1 base from V and 0 bases from J, with 5 bases between. CDR3 length: 14 amino acids. The CDR3: CASSLDRSTDTQYF. CDR3 DNA sequence: TGTGCCAGCAGCTTAGACAGAAGCACAGATACGCAGTATTTT.

A few counts support this clone. The J gene is TRBJ2-2, the V gene TRBV4-3; no definite D call. CDR1 is LGHNA, CDR2 YSLEER, per germline. The CDR3 is 13 residues long. The V end was cut by 0 bases, the J end by 7 bases, with 6 bases between. CDR3 in amino acids: CASSQDGVGELFF. CDR3 in DNA: TGCGCCAGCAGCCAAGATGGGGTCGGGGAGCTGTTTTTT.

The V and J genes are TRBV7-2 and TRBJ2-6; 8 nucleotides align to TRBD1. Germline V gives CDR1 SGHTA, CDR2 FQGNSA. Trimming cost V 3 bases and J 0 bases; bases outside gene matches: 4. CDR3 length: 17 residues. CDR3 loop: CASSFRTGLSGANVLTF. The CDR3, as DNA: TGTGCCAGCAGCTTCCGGACAGGGCTCTCTGGGGCCAACGTCCTGACTTTC.

V is TRBV5-6 and J is TRBJ1-6; 11 nucleotides agree with TRBD1. Per germline, CDR1 SGHDT and CDR2 YYEEEE. The CDR3 has 15 residues. The ends lost 4 bases at V and 7 bases at J; junction bases unmatched: 4. In DNA, the CDR3 is TGTGCCAGCAGCGGACAGGGGGCGCGGAATTCACCCCTCCACTTT. Amino acid sequence: CASSGQGARNSPLHF.

The chain is built from TRBV9 and TRBJ2-2, with 7 bases that match TRBD1. Germline CDR1 reads SGDLS; CDR2 reads YYNGEE. This CDR3 has 15 amino acids. With 2 bases clipped from V and 1 base from J, the junction kept 2 bases outside the gene matches. CDR3 in DNA: TGTGCCAGCAGCGTTGGGACAGTGAACACCGGGGAGCTGTTTTTT. Translated: CASSVGTVNTGELFF.

The CDR3 coding sequence is TGTGCCAGTAGTCAACAGGGCGGGCAGTACGAGCAGTACTTC. It translates to CASSQQGGQYEQYF. The rearrangement uses TRBV19 and TRBJ2-7, with D possibly being TRBD1 (6 bases). The CDR3 has 14 amino acids. V gave up 5 bases and J gave up 4 bases, with 15 bases separating them. Germline assignment: CDR1 LNHDA and CDR2 SQIVND (reference sequence).

The chain combines TRBV13 with TRBJ2-1; D unclear. Germline CDR1 PRHDT, CDR2 FYEKMQ (reference sequence). The CDR3 covers 13 residues. The germline V and J ends were trimmed by 8 bases and 0 bases, with 8 bases remaining between them. The CDR3 reads CASSRNSYNEQFF. The CDR3 DNA follows: TGTGCCAGCTCCCGGAACTCCTACAATGAGCAGTTCTTC.

A few counts support this clone. This rearrangement joins TRBV19 to TRBJ2-7; D tentatively fits TRBD1 or TRBD2 (5 bases each). The ends were cut back, 3 bases at V and 6 bases at J, with 12 bases in the middle. Per the germline V gene, CDR1 is LNHDA and CDR2 is SQIVND (reference sequence). There are 13 residues in the CDR3. CDR3 amino acids: CASSMGPLFEQYF. For the CDR3, the DNA is TGTGCCAGTAGTATGGGACCTCTATTCGAGCAGTACTTC.

V is TRBV7-2 and J is TRBJ2-6, with TRBD1 matching over 11 bases. In germline, CDR1 is SGHTA, CDR2 FQGNSA. CDR3 length: 17 amino acids. V shed 0 bases, J shed 2 bases, and the junction held 0 bases outside the gene matches. CDR3 in amino acids: CASSLAGQGAGANVLTF. Here the CDR3 DNA reads TGTGCCAGCAGCTTAGCGGGACAGGGGGCTGGGGCCAACGTCCTGACTTTC.

This clone turned up a few times. V usage is TRBV7-9 and J usage is TRBJ1-2; D might be TRBD1 (6 bases). With 2 bases removed from V and 0 bases from J, the gap between germline ends came to 13 bases. This CDR3 has 16 amino acids. Germline V gene sequence: CDR1 SEHNR, CDR2 FQNEAQ (reference sequence). The DNA for the CDR3 is TGTGCCAGCAGCTTACCCGGGGACACTTCTAACTATGGCTACACCTTC. Amino acids: CASSLPGDTSNYGYTF.

This chain uses TRBV5-1 with TRBJ2-7, with no clear D. CDR3 size: 13 residues. Germline loops: CDR1 SGHRS, CDR2 YFSETQ. V lost 4 bases and J lost 2, with 10 bases in between. CDR3 region: CASSLDGAYEQYF. The CDR3 nucleotides read TGCGCCAGCAGCCTGGATGGGGCCTACGAGCAGTACTTC.

This clone showed up just a few times. The chain links TRBV19 to TRBJ2-7, with 10 bases that match TRBD1. The germline V gene encodes CDR1 LNHDA and CDR2 SQIVND (reference sequence). V dropped 6 bases and J dropped 2; count of bases not matched to a gene: 4. This CDR3 comprises 14 residues. The CDR3 loop reads CASRPGQGTYEQYF. The DNA of the CDR3 is TGTGCCAGTAGACCGGGACAGGGGACCTACGAGCAGTACTTC.

This chain links TRBV7-8 with TRBJ1-1, with 10 bases matching TRBD1. This CDR3 has 15 amino acids. CDR1 is SGHVS, CDR2 FQNEAQ, per germline. J lost 0 bases, V lost 6 bases, and 4 bases had no gene match. The CDR3 region is CASRGQGTLNTEAFF. The CDR3 DNA reads as TGTGCCAGCAGGGGACAGGGGACTCTGAACACTGAAGCTTTCTTT. The complete variable domain, with remaining parts taken from reference TRBV7-8 and TRBJ1-1, reads GAGVSQSPRYKVAKRGQDVALRCDPISGHVSLFWYQQALGQGPEFLTYFQNEAQLDKSGLPSDRFFAERPEGSVSTLKIQRTQQEDSAVYLCASRGQGTLNTEAFFGQGTRLTVV.

The chain links TRBV10-3 to TRBJ2-7, with a possible D match to TRBD1 (5 bases). The germline CDR1 and CDR2 sequences are ENHRY and SYGVKD. The CDR3 spans 12 residues. The germline V and J ends were trimmed by 3 bases and 5 bases, with 8 bases remaining between them. In DNA form, the CDR3 reads TGTGCCATCAGTGAATGGGGCGACGAGCAGTACTTC. Protein product: CAISEWGDEQYF.

V gene TRBV18 combines with J gene TRBJ2-1, with 7 bases aligning to TRBD2. The CDR3 consists of 17 residues. The V segment lost 5 bases and the J segment 5 bases; nucleotides outside the gene matches: 15. The germline gives CDR1 KGHSH, CDR2 LQKENI. The CDR3 sequence: CASSTRGLAGEDNEQFF. DNA for the CDR3: TGTGCCAGCTCAACAAGGGGACTTGCGGGAGAGGACAATGAGCAGTTCTTC. Together with reference TRBV18 and TRBJ2-1, the CDR3 gives the full variable domain: NAGVMQNPRHLVRRRGQEARLRCSPMKGHSHVYWYRQLPEEGLKFMVYLQKENIIDESGMPKERFSAEFPKEGPSILRIQQVVRGDSAAYFCASSTRGLAGEDNEQFFGPGTRLTVL.

This clone has a single count. V and J are TRBV7-2 and TRBJ1-2, with 7 bases fitting TRBD1. The CDR3 sequence is 13 residues long. Per the germline V gene, CDR1 is SGHTA and CDR2 is FQGNSA. J lost 3 bases, V lost 2 bases, and 0 bases had no gene match. In DNA, the CDR3 is TGTGCCAGCAGCTTACAGGGGGACTATGGCTACACCTTC. Protein: CASSLQGDYGYTF.

The chain uses TRBV4-2 and TRBJ1-1; 8 bases are a match to TRBD1. The V segment lost 0 bases and the J segment 7 bases; nucleotides outside the gene matches: 7. This CDR3 spans 15 amino acids. CDR1 is LGHNA, CDR2 YNFKEQ, per germline. DNA of the CDR3: TGTGCCAGCAGCCAAGAAAGCAGGGGGCAGGGTGAAGCTTTCTTT. Residues: CASSQESRGQGEAFF.

Only a few counts were recorded for this clone. The chain couples TRBV2 to TRBJ1-2; D is unclear. Trimming took 6 bases from V and 0 from J, leaving 8 bases between them. Germline CDR1 and CDR2: SNHLY and FYNNEI. This CDR3 has 13 residues. CDR3 protein: CASRPEANYGYTF. The CDR3 region has the DNA TGTGCCAGCAGGCCAGAAGCTAACTATGGCTACACCTTC.